Listed below are T cell receptor beta chains from one sample, sequenced in a study of monozygotic twins with inflammatory bowel disease. TCRdb re-called the 5' RACE reads and gives one entry per CDR3 protein, without DNA. The listing records some 440,000 distinct CDR3 sequences. Sequencing was done on a sample of blood. The receptors originated from a human donor with ulcerative colitis or Crohn's disease, or a healthy co-twin of an affected twin (not recorded which). The CDR3 runs from the conserved cysteine through the conserved F or W.

length | J | V | CDR3
11 | TRBJ2-1 | TRBV12-3/TRBV12-4 | CASSSSNEQFF
14 | TRBJ1-3 | TRBV6-6 | CASSDFGNLNTIYF
16 | TRBJ1-4 | TRBV5-1 | CASSGRGTATNEKLFF
18 | TRBJ2-1 | TRBV11-1 | CASSLAGTGGWSYNEQFF
14 | TRBJ2-1 | TRBV24-1 | CATSDSRDTNKQFF
13 | TRBJ2-1 | TRBV20-1 | CSVNAVAVLEQFF
13 | TRBJ2-5 | TRBV10-3 | CAINGQEQETQYF
17 | TRBJ2-3 | TRBV12-3/TRBV12-4 | CASTLAGGGPGTDTQYF
13 | TRBJ1-1 | TRBV4-2 | CASSQVDGIEAFF
15 | TRBJ2-7 | TRBV4-2 | CASSHEDRKTYEQYF
15 | TRBJ1-2 | TRBV3-1 | CASSRSGESLDGYTF
13 | TRBJ1-5 | TRBV5-6 | CASSVGGHQPQHF
17 | TRBJ2-2 | TRBV7-2 | CASSRRNTGGWTGELFF
12 | TRBJ2-1 | TRBV7-2 | CASSPEGPSQFF
16 | TRBJ1-1 | TRBV7-8 | CASSLLAGEGNTEAFF
17 | TRBJ2-3 | TRBV7-2 | CASRRPGLAGEWGTQYF
16 | TRBJ2-2 | TRBV5-1 | CASSFMGQGHTGELFF